This T cell receptor beta chain is from a study of blood T cells in healthy people across ages. Points on this clonotype: No antigen is known for it.

Study conclusions and caveats: Unsorted PBMCs prevented conclusive naive versus antigen-experienced comparison.

Next came a second PCR, run for about 7 to 12 cycles, which used a sample-barcoded 5' primer along with a J-beta primer mix. Each cDNA molecule was tagged by a template-switch adaptor with 12 random nucleotides. TCRdb re-called the 5' RACE reads with MiXCR, one entry per CDR3 protein. The sample shows about 680,000 distinct CDR3 sequences, roughly 49% of them seen only once. The length of the CDR3 is 16 residues. From germline, CDR1 is LGHDT and CDR2 YNNKEL (reference sequence). With V trimmed by 4 bases and J by 7 bases, 12 bases remained unmatched. This receptor was obtained from a woman aged 60 to 75 in good health. The source material was blood. The genes are TRBV3-1 and TRBJ2-1, with TRBD2 identical over 8 bases. This chain's CDR3 is CASSRRRNERGNEQFF. The DNA of the CDR3 is TGTGCCAGCAGCCGACGACGCAATGAGCGGGGGAATGAGCAGTTCTTC.